This TCR beta chain was captured in a study of T cell repertoires in cytomegalovirus infection. V lost 1 base, J lost 3 bases, and 14 bases lay in between. This CDR3 is 16 amino acids long. CDR1 and CDR2 (germline): KGHSH, LQKENI. TCRdb re-analysed the reads in MiXCR, keeping a single row per CDR3 protein. The sample carries more than 300,000 distinct CDR3 sequences, roughly a third recorded once. This clonotype was counted between two and nine times. Its antigen is currently unknown. This clonotype originated in a human donor in good health (CMV status not recorded). Some clones in this sample may be carry-over from other donors' samples. The source was cultured PBMCs, collected from culture after CMV antigen stimulation. The chain has TRBV18 and TRBJ2-3, with D maybe TRBD2 (5 bases). The CDR3 nucleotides are TGTGCCAGCTCACCACAGGCAGGCTGGAGGACAGATACGCAGTATTTT. Translated: CASSPQAGWRTDTQYF. The variable domain in full, completed from reference TRBV18 and TRBJ2-3, reads NAGVMQNPRHLVRRRGQEARLRCSPMKGHSHVYWYRQLPEEGLKFMVYLQKENIIDESGMPKERFSAEFPKEGPSILRIQQVVRGDSAAYFCASSPQAGWRTDTQYFGPGTRLTVL.